Listed below are T cell receptor beta chains from one sample, sequenced in a study of blood T cell repertoires in COVID-19. Produced via immunoSEQ multiplex PCR; TCRdb's table is partial and in-frame only. This table holds fewer than 400,000 clones, around 85% found once. The sample consisted of PBMCs or T cells enriched from blood (not recorded which). Receptor source: a woman in her 30s who had been exposed to COVID-19. Both conserved end residues are part of each CDR3. The D gene is left open where the match is weak. Not every row has a clone size; where given, it reads once, few, many or a size class.

TRBD1	TRBJ2-7	TRBV20-1	-	15	TGCAGTGCTAGTTCGGGACAGGGTGGCCACTACGAGCAGTACTTC	CSASSGQGGHYEQYF
TRBD2	TRBJ2-7	TRBV28	-	15	TGTGCCAGCAGTTCGGCGGCGGGGGGGCCCTACGAGCAGTACTTC	CASSSAAGGPYEQYF
-	TRBJ2-2	TRBV11-3	once	14	TGTGCCAGCAGCGTGACTAGGGGCACCGGGGAGCTGTTTTTT	CASSVTRGTGELFF
TRBD1	TRBJ1-4	TRBV19	-	15	TGTGCCAGTAGTATCGGGCGGGACAGGCCTGAAAAACTGTTTTTT	CASSIGRDRPEKLFF
TRBD1	TRBJ2-1	TRBV27	few	14	TGTGCCAGCAGTTTAACGGACAGGGGGAATGAGCAGTTCTTC	CASSLTDRGNEQFF
TRBD1	TRBJ2-4	TRBV11-2	-	17	TGTGCCAGCAGCTCACTACAGGGGGCCTTAGCCAAAAACATTCAGTACTTC	CASSSLQGALAKNIQYF
-	TRBJ1-5	TRBV6-5	few	13	TGTGCCAGCAGTTACGGGGCAAATCAGCCCCAGCATTTT	CASSYGANQPQHF
-	TRBJ2-3	TRBV5-8	few	11	TGTGCCAGCAGGCAGGGAGATACGCAGTATTTT	CASRQGDTQYF
TRBD1	TRBJ2-1	TRBV19	once	16	TGTGCCAGTAACCTTCGGGGGCAGGGGGCGGGCAATGAGCAGTTCTTC	CASNLRGQGAGNEQFF
TRBD1	TRBJ2-1	TRBV27	-	13	TGTGCCAGCAGAAAGGGACAGCACAATGAGCAGTTCTTC	CASRKGQHNEQFF
TRBD1	TRBJ2-5	TRBV28	once	19	TGTGCCAGCAGTTTACAGATGGAAGACAGGGGGCTTCTCGAAGAGACCCAGTACTTC	CASSLQMEDRGLLEETQYF
-	TRBJ2-7	TRBV5-6	-	17	TGTGCCAGCAGCAATGGAGGGATGGGAACAATGATCTACGAGCAGTACTTC	CASSNGGMGTMIYEQYF
TRBD1	TRBJ2-7	TRBV5-1	-	15	TGCGCCAGCAGCTTCTTACAGGGGGCAATAGGCGAGCAGTACTTC	CASSFLQGAIGEQYF
-	TRBJ2-7	TRBV5-4	-	15	TGTGCCAGCAGCTTGGCCCGGGCGGGCACCAACGAGCAGTACTTC	CASSLARAGTNEQYF
TRBD2	TRBJ2-1	TRBV28	-	13	TGTGCCAGCAGTTCGGTAATCAGCGGGGGGCAGTTCTTC	CASSSVISGGQFF
-	TRBJ2-1	TRBV7-3	-	11	TGTGCCAGCAGCTTAGGGAGAGAGCAGTTCTTC	CASSLGREQFF
TRBD2	TRBJ2-5	TRBV7-2	-	15	TGTGCCAGCAGCCCCCCGACTAGCGGCCAAGAGACCCAGTACTTC	CASSPPTSGQETQYF
TRBD1	TRBJ1-2	TRBV7-3	-	15	TGTGCCAGCAGCTTAAACAGGGGGCGGATGGATGGCTACACCTTC	CASSLNRGRMDGYTF
-	TRBJ1-3	TRBV4-3	-	17	TGCGCCAGCAGCCAAGAACCCAGGGCAAGGTCTGGAAACACCATATATTTT	CASSQEPRARSGNTIYF